One and the same sample provided the 5 T cell receptor beta chains below, sequenced in a study of T cells in Graves' hyperthyroidism and ophthalmopathy. Amplification yielded TCR beta CDR3 regions, with RNA transcripts as the source. When the TCR CDR3 underwent first-round RT-PCR, the HTBI primer set was used. TCRdb reanalysed the multiplex PCR reads using MiXCR and keeps one entry per CDR3 protein. In the table there are 250,000 or so distinct CDR3 sequences, about 15% of which are singletons. Sequencing used blood. The source of these receptors is a woman aged 50 to 60 with Graves' hyperthyroidism that later progressed to Graves' ophthalmopathy.

This clonotype was seen many times. The chain employs TRBV28 and TRBJ1-1; TRBD1 matches at 8 bases. The CDR3 totals 13 residues. From germline, CDR1 is MDHEN and CDR2 SYDVKM. The ends lost 8 bases at V and 4 bases at J; junction bases unmatched: 6. CDR3 amino acids: CASSSGGITEAFF. The CDR3 nucleotides are TGTGCCAGCTCATCAGGGGGCATCACTGAAGCTTTCTTT.

With regard to this clonotype: A much larger clonotype is one base distant, so this may be a read error. The CDR3 spells CSVAGIQIVTEQFF. The CDR3 DNA reads as TGCAGCGTTGCCGGGATTCAAATCGTCACAGAGCAGTTCTTC. The chain couples TRBV29-1 to TRBJ2-1, with D possibly matching TRBD2 (5 bases). Germline values: CDR1 SQVTM, CDR2 ANQGSEA. The V end was cut by 4 bases, the J end by 10 bases, with 20 bases between. The CDR3 is made up of 14 amino acids.

The rearrangement joins TRBV10-2 to TRBJ2-1; 9 nucleotides match TRBD2. The germline V gene encodes CDR1 WSHSY and CDR2 SAAADI. The V gene end was trimmed by 1 base and the J gene end by 5 bases; junction bases not matched to a gene: 3. The CDR3 extends over 15 amino acids. The CDR3 coding sequence is TGCGCCAGCAGTGAGTTGGGACTAGCCAACAATGAGCAGTTCTTC. Its protein is CASSELGLANNEQFF.

This chain connects TRBV30 to TRBJ2-3, with 12 bases lining up with TRBD2. The CDR3 loop spans 16 amino acids. CDR1 and CDR2 (germline): GTSNPN, SVGIG (reference sequence). Trimming cost V 2 bases and J 0 bases; bases outside gene matches: 3. The CDR3 nucleotides read TGTGCCTGGAGTACTGGACTAGCGGGGAGCACAGATACGCAGTATTTT. This sequence encodes CAWSTGLAGSTDTQYF.

This clonotype has at least ten counts. The chain is built from TRBV5-1 and TRBJ2-1; a weak D match, TRBD1 (6 bases). Germline V gives CDR1 SGHRS, CDR2 YFSETQ. This CDR3 spans 15 amino acids. Trimming cost V 3 bases and J 7 bases, with 17 bases left between them. CDR3 loop: CASSSLTGRENEQFF. The CDR3, as DNA: TGCGCCAGCAGCTCTCTCACAGGGCGAGAAAATGAGCAGTTCTTC.